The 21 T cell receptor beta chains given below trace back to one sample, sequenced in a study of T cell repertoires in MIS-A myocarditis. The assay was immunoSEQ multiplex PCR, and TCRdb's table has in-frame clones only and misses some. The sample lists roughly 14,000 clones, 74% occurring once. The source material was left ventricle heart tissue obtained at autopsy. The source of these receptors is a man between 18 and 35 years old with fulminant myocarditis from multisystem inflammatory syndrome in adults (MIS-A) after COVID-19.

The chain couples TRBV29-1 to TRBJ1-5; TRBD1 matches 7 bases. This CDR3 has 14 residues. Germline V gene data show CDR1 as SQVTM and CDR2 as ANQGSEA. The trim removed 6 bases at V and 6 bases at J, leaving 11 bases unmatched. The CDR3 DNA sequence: TGCAGCGTCGTTCTTACAGGGGATAGTCAGCCCCAGCATTTT. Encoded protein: CSVVLTGDSQPQHF.

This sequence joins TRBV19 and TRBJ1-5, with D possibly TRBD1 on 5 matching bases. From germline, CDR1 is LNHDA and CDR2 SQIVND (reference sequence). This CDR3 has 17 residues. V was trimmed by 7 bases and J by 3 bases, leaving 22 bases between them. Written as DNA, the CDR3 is TGTGCCAGTACACCGACGGGGGAGATCCCCCCCAATCAGCCCCAGCATTTT. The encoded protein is CASTPTGEIPPNQPQHF.

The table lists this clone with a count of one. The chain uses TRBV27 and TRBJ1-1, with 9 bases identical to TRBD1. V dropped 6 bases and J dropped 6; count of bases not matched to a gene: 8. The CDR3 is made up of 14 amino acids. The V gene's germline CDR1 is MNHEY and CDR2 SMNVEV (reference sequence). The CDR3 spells CASSGQGPMAEAFF. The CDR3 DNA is TGTGCCAGCAGCGGACAGGGGCCGATGGCTGAAGCTTTCTTT.

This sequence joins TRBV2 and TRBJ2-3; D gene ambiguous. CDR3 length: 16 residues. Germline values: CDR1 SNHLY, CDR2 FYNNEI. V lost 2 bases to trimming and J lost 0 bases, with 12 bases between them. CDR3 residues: CASSEWAETSTDTQYF. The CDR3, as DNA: TGTGCCAGCAGTGAATGGGCGGAAACTAGCACAGATACGCAGTATTTT.

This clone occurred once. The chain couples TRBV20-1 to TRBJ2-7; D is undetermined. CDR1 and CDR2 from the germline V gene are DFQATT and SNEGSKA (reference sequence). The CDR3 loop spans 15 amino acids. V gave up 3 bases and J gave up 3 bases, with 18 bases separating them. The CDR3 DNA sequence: TGCAGTGCTAGTCCCCCGACGTCCCCCTACTACGAGCAGTACTTC. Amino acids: CSASPPTSPYYEQYF.

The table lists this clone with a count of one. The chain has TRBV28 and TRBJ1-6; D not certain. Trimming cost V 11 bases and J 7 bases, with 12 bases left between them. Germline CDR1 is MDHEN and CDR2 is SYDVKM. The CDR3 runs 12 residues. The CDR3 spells CAAQNPNSPLHF. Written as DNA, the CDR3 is TGTGCCGCACAAAATCCGAATTCACCCCTCCACTTT.

The CDR3 sequence is CSAGQETQYF. The CDR3 nucleotides read TGCAGTGCGGGCCAAGAGACCCAGTACTTC. The V gene is TRBV20-1, the J gene TRBJ2-5; D is uncertain. V lost 6 bases and J lost 1, with 3 bases in between. CDR1 is DFQATT and CDR2 is SNEGSKA in the germline V gene (reference sequence). This CDR3 region has 10 residues.

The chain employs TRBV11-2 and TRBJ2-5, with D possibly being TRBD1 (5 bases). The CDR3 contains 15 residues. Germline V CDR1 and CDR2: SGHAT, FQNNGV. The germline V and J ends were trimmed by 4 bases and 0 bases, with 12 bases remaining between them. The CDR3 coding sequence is TGTGCCAGCAGCTGGACACCGCGATACCAAGAGACCCAGTACTTC. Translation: CASSWTPRYQETQYF.

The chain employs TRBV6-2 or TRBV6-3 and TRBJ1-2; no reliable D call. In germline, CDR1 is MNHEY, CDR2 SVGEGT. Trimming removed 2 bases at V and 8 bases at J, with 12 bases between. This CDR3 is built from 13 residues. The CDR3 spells CASSYNLGYGYTF. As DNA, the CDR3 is TGTGCCAGCAGTTACAATTTGGGGTACGGCTACACCTTC.

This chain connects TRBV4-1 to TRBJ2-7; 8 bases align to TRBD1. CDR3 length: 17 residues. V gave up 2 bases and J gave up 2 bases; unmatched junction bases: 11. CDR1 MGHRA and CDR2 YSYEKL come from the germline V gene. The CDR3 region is CASSQFPPGQVTYEQYF. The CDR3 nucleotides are TGCGCCAGCAGCCAATTCCCTCCGGGACAGGTGACCTACGAGCAGTACTTC.

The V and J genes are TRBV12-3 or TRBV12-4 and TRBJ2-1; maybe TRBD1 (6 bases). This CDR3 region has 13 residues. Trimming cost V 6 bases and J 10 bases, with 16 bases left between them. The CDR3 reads CASSQNRAREQFF. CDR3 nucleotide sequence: TGTGCCAGCAGCCAAAACAGGGCGAGGGAGCAGTTCTTC.

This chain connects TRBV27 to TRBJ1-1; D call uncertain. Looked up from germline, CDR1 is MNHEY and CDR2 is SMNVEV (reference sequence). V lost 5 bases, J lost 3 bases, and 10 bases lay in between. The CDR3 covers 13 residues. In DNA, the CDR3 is TGTGCCAGCAGTCCCCGCCTACACACTGAAGCTTTCTTT. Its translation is CASSPRLHTEAFF.

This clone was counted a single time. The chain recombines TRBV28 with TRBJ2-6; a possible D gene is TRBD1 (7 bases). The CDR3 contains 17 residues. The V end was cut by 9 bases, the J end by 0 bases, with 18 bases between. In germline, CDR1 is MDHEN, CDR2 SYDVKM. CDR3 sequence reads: CASGQGGKPSGANVLTF. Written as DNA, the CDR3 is TGTGCCAGTGGGCAGGGGGGCAAACCCTCTGGGGCCAACGTCCTGACTTTC.

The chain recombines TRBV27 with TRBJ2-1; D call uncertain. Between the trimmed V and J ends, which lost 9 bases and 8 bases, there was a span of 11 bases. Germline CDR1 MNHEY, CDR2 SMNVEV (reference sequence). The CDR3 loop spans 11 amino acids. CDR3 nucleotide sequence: TGTGCCAGTGGGATCTTAGATGAGCAGTTCTTC. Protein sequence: CASGILDEQFF.

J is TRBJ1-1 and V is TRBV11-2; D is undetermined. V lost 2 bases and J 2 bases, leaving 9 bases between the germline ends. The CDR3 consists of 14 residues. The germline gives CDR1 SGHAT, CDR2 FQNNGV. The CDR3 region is CASSLYRLNTEAFF. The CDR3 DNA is TGTGCCAGCAGCTTATACAGACTTAACACTGAAGCTTTCTTT.

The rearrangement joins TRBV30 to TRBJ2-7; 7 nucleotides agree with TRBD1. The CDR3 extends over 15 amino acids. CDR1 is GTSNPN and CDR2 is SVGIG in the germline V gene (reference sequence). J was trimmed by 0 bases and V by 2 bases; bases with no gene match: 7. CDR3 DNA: TGTGCCTGGAGTCCCTGGGACAGCGGCTCCTACGAGCAGTACTTC. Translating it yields CAWSPWDSGSYEQYF.

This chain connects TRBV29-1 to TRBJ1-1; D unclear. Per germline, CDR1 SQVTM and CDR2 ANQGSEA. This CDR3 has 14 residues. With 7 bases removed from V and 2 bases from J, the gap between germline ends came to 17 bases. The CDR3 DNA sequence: TGCAGCGCCGGAACCCTACTAACTAACACTGAAGCTTTCTTT. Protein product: CSAGTLLTNTEAFF.

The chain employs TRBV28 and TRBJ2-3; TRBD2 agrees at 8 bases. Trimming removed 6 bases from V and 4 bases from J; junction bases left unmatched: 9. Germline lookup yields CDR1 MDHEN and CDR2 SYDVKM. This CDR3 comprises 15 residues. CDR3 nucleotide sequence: TGTGCCAGCAGGCGAGCGGGAGTTGAGGCAGATACGCAGTATTTT. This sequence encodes CASRRAGVEADTQYF.

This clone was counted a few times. The CDR3: CASSYGSNQPQHF. The CDR3 DNA is TGTGCCAGTAGTTATGGTAGCAATCAGCCCCAGCATTTT. This chain uses TRBV19 with TRBJ1-5; the D is unclear. Germline V CDR1 and CDR2: LNHDA, SQIVND (reference sequence). V was clipped by 5 bases and J by 0 bases, with 5 bases between them. This CDR3 region has 13 residues.

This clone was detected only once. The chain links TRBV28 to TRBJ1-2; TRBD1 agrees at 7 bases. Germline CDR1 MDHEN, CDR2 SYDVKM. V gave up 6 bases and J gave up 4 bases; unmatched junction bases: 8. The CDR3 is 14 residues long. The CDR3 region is CASSKTDRSYGYTF. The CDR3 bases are TGTGCCAGCAGCAAAACGGACAGGTCCTATGGCTACACCTTC.

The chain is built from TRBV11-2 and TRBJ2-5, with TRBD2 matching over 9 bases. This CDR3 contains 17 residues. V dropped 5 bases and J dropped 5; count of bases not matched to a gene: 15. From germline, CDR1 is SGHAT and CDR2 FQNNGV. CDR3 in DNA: TGTGCCAGCAGCCCCCCCCGGGGTAGCGGGAGTGATGAGACCCAGTACTTC. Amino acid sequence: CASSPPRGSGSDETQYF.